Each of the 13 T cell receptor beta chains below was sequenced from the same sample in a study of neoadjuvant anti-PD-1 for oral cavity cancer. Generated by immunoSEQ multiplex PCR, the TCRdb table keeps only in-frame clones and is missing some. Counted here are tens of thousands of clones, more than 65% occurring once; the ten biggest clones make up 2.6%. The starting material was PBMCs, obtained before nivolumab (anti-PD-1) treatment. Receptors were obtained from a person aged 35 to 85 with oral cavity squamous cell carcinoma.

The sample holds a few counts of this clone. The J gene is TRBJ1-1, the V gene TRBV25-1, with TRBD1 identical over 10 bases. Germline lookup yields CDR1 MGHDK and CDR2 SYGVNS. The CDR3 is 17 residues long. Trimming cost V 1 base and J 3 bases; bases outside gene matches: 8. CDR3 in amino acids: CASSEWGLTGGHTEAFF. CDR3 nucleotide sequence: TGTGCCAGCAGTGAATGGGGGTTGACAGGGGGCCACACTGAAGCTTTCTTT.

The genes are TRBV4-2 and TRBJ1-4; D is ambiguous. The V and J ends lost 0 bases and 4 bases respectively, with 9 bases between them. The CDR3 is 15 residues long. CDR1 is LGHNA, CDR2 YNFKEQ, per germline. CDR3 sequence reads: CASSQDWGDNEKLFF. The CDR3 DNA reads TGTGCCAGCAGCCAAGATTGGGGAGATAATGAAAAACTGTTTTTT.

This chain connects TRBV7-8 to TRBJ1-2; 8 bases match TRBD1. Germline V gene lookup returns CDR1 SGHVS and CDR2 FQNEAQ. The ends lost 5 bases at V and 0 bases at J; junction bases unmatched: 8. The CDR3 has 16 residues. DNA of the CDR3: TGTGCCAGCAGCGACACTTCGGACAGGGCTAACTATGGCTACACCTTC. Protein sequence: CASSDTSDRANYGYTF. Supplemented by reference TRBV7-8 and TRBJ1-2, the full variable domain reads GAGVSQSPRYKVAKRGQDVALRCDPISGHVSLFWYQQALGQGPEFLTYFQNEAQLDKSGLPSDRFFAERPEGSVSTLKIQRTQQEDSAVYLCASSDTSDRANYGYTFGSGTRLTVV.

CDR3 residues: CASSLWAVRDSPLHF. The CDR3, as DNA: TGTGCCAGCAGTTTATGGGCTGTACGTGACTCACCCCTCCACTTT. This sequence joins TRBV27 and TRBJ1-6; D uncertain. In germline, CDR1 is MNHEY, CDR2 SMNVEV (reference sequence). The CDR3 sequence is 15 residues long. Between the trimmed V and J ends, which lost 1 base and 10 bases, there was a span of 14 bases.

The chain couples TRBV7-2 to TRBJ1-1, with TRBD1 as a possible D gene (5 bases). CDR1 is SGHTA and CDR2 is FQGNSA in the germline V gene. The CDR3 loop spans 15 amino acids. Trimming left V 0 bases short and J 1 base short, with 9 bases between. The CDR3 reads CASSLAAGPNTEAFF. As DNA, the CDR3 is TGTGCCAGCAGCTTAGCAGCGGGACCGAACACTGAAGCTTTCTTT. Combining the CDR3 with reference TRBV7-2 and TRBJ1-1 gives the whole variable domain GAGVSQSPSNKVTEKGKDVELRCDPISGHTALYWYRQSLGQGLEFLIYFQGNSAPDKSGLPSDRFSAERTGGSVSTLTIQRTQQEDSAVYLCASSLAAGPNTEAFFGQGTRLTVV.

The chain combines TRBV28 with TRBJ1-2, with D unclear. CDR1 is MDHEN, CDR2 SYDVKM, per germline. Trimming pared 10 bases from V and 0 bases from J, leaving 12 bases between. The CDR3 runs 13 residues. The CDR3 DNA is TGTGCCACCCAATCGCCAGCTAACTATGGCTACACCTTC. Residues: CATQSPANYGYTF.

The chain has TRBV9 and TRBJ2-2; D is unclear. This CDR3 region has 13 residues. Trimming stripped 2 bases from V and 5 bases from J, with 7 bases between. CDR1 SGDLS and CDR2 YYNGEE come from the germline V gene. CDR3 nucleotides: TGTGCCAGCAGCGTGGACCTAACCGGGGAGCTGTTTTTT. Translated, it gives CASSVDLTGELFF.

The chain is built from TRBV20-1 and TRBJ1-2; no clear D. The CDR3 covers 11 residues. CDR1 is DFQATT and CDR2 is SNEGSKA in the germline V gene (reference sequence). CDR3 nucleotides: TGCGGTACTTGGGGAATCTATGGCTACACCTTC. As protein: CGTWGIYGYTF.

This clone has only a few counts. This sequence joins TRBV2 and TRBJ1-1, with a weak D call TRBD1 (6 bases). Germline V gives CDR1 SNHLY, CDR2 FYNNEI. CDR3 size: 14 residues. Trimming removed 5 bases at V and 2 bases at J, with 12 bases between. The DNA of the CDR3 is TGTGCCAGCAGTCCACAGGGCCTAAACACTGAAGCTTTCTTT. Amino acids: CASSPQGLNTEAFF.

The chain carries TRBV19 and TRBJ1-3; the D is unclear. Germline V CDR1 and CDR2: LNHDA, SQIVND (reference sequence). Deletions cut 2 bases from V and 0 bases from J, with 8 bases between. The CDR3 has 15 residues. CDR3 loop: CASSISGVSGNTIYF. In DNA form, the CDR3 reads TGTGCCAGTAGTATAAGCGGCGTCTCTGGAAACACCATATATTTT.

The gene calls are TRBV11-2 and TRBJ2-1, with D perhaps matching TRBD2 (5 bases). The CDR3 is 13 residues long. CDR1 and CDR2 (germline): SGHAT, FQNNGV. V shed 4 bases and J shed 7 bases, with 11 bases lying between them. CDR3 protein: CASSSTSGNEQFF. The CDR3 DNA sequence: TGTGCCAGCAGCTCAACTAGTGGGAATGAGCAGTTCTTC.

This clone occurred a few times. The chain uses TRBV6-5 and TRBJ1-5; 8 bases match TRBD1. Trimming at V came to 7 bases and at J to 0 bases, leaving 5 bases not matched to a gene. This CDR3 is 15 amino acids long. CDR1 and CDR2 from the germline V gene are MNHEY and SVGAGI. The DNA for the CDR3 is TGTGCCAGCAAGTCAGGGGGCAATAGCAATCAGCCCCAGCATTTT. This gives the protein CASKSGGNSNQPQHF.

The chain couples TRBV7-9 to TRBJ2-2; D is possibly TRBD1 (6 bases). Looked up from germline, CDR1 is SEHNR and CDR2 is FQNEAQ (reference sequence). This CDR3 has 16 residues. The germline V and J ends were trimmed by 4 bases and 1 base, with 13 bases remaining between them. The CDR3 here is CASSSPGHQNTGELFF. The CDR3 nucleotides read TGTGCCAGCAGCTCCCCGGGACACCAGAACACCGGGGAGCTGTTTTTT.